This is a list of T cell receptor beta chains from one sample in a study of tumor-infiltrating lymphocytes in localized non-small cell lung cancer. Some clones are missing from TCRdb's copy, which holds only in-frame ones; the method was immunoSEQ multiplex PCR. The sample shows around 16,000 clones, under 75% of them seen only once. Material for sequencing was lung tumor tissue. The receptor source for this set is a human donor with non-small cell lung cancer. Each CDR3 is given with its conserved first and last residue. A D gene is named only where the DNA matches it firmly. A row's size may be missing; if present it is once, few, many or a size class.

j_gene: TRBJ1-1
d_gene: -
abundance: once
v_gene: TRBV30
CDR3aa: CAWSVRVVTEAFF
CDR3nt: TGTGCCTGGAGTGTAAGGGTAGTGACTGAAGCTTTCTTT

j_gene: TRBJ2-7
d_gene: -
abundance: -
v_gene: TRBV11-2
CDR3aa: CASSSVGWGINEQYF
CDR3nt: TGTGCCAGCAGCTCGGTCGGTTGGGGGATAAACGAGCAGTACTTC

j_gene: TRBJ1-2
d_gene: -
abundance: -
v_gene: TRBV9
CDR3aa: CASSVVELSGYTF
CDR3nt: TGTGCCAGCAGCGTAGTAGAGTTAAGTGGCTACACCTTC

j_gene: TRBJ2-5
d_gene: -
abundance: once
v_gene: TRBV11-2
CDR3aa: CASSLVSHNGGTQYF
CDR3nt: TGTGCCAGCAGCTTAGTATCGCACAACGGGGGGACCCAGTACTTC

j_gene: TRBJ2-5
d_gene: -
abundance: -
v_gene: TRBV28
CDR3aa: CASSLVGKRETQYF
CDR3nt: TGTGCCAGCAGTTTAGTTGGGAAGAGGGAGACCCAGTACTTC

j_gene: TRBJ2-3
d_gene: TRBD2
abundance: -
v_gene: TRBV27
CDR3aa: CASSNSRGNTQYF
CDR3nt: TGTGCCAGCAGTAACTCGCGGGGGAATACGCAGTATTTT

j_gene: TRBJ1-6
d_gene: TRBD1
abundance: medium-sized
v_gene: TRBV7-9
CDR3aa: CASSLWGQGDSPLHF
CDR3nt: TGTGCCAGCAGCTTATGGGGACAGGGGGATTCACCCCTCCACTTT

j_gene: TRBJ2-7
d_gene: TRBD2
abundance: -
v_gene: TRBV4-3
CDR3aa: CASSRRGLAGDEQYF
CDR3nt: TGCGCCAGCAGCCGACGGGGACTAGCGGGAGACGAGCAGTACTTC

j_gene: TRBJ2-7
d_gene: TRBD2
abundance: -
v_gene: TRBV7-2
CDR3aa: CASSLFTGGSYEQYF
CDR3nt: TGTGCCAGCAGCTTATTCACGGGGGGCTCCTACGAGCAGTACTTC

j_gene: TRBJ2-1
d_gene: TRBD2
abundance: -
v_gene: TRBV5-1
CDR3aa: CASSDTSGYNEQFF
CDR3nt: TGCGCCAGCAGTGATACTAGCGGTTACAATGAGCAGTTCTTC

j_gene: TRBJ2-1
d_gene: -
abundance: -
v_gene: TRBV27
CDR3aa: CASSLAGITYNEQFF
CDR3nt: TGTGCCAGCAGTTTAGCGGGAATAACCTACAATGAGCAGTTCTTC

j_gene: TRBJ1-1
d_gene: TRBD1
abundance: -
v_gene: TRBV7-8
CDR3aa: CASSPQLGQGMGGTEAFF
CDR3nt: TGTGCCAGCAGCCCCCAGTTGGGACAGGGGATGGGGGGCACTGAAGCTTTCTTT

j_gene: TRBJ2-5
d_gene: -
abundance: -
v_gene: TRBV29-1
CDR3aa: CSVERRQRETQYF
CDR3nt: TGCAGCGTTGAAAGGCGGCAGAGAGAGACCCAGTACTTC

j_gene: TRBJ1-1
d_gene: -
abundance: -
v_gene: TRBV4-3
CDR3aa: CASSQDSAGNTEAFF
CDR3nt: TGCGCCAGCAGCCAAGATTCGGCGGGAAACACTGAAGCTTTCTTT

j_gene: TRBJ1-1
d_gene: TRBD1
abundance: -
v_gene: TRBV7-2
CDR3aa: CASSILPGGADTEAFF
CDR3nt: TGTGCCAGCAGCATACTCCCAGGGGGCGCCGACACTGAAGCTTTCTTT

j_gene: TRBJ2-5
d_gene: TRBD1
abundance: -
v_gene: TRBV19
CDR3aa: CASSIRGLQETQYF
CDR3nt: TGTGCCAGTAGTATAAGGGGGCTCCAAGAGACCCAGTACTTC

j_gene: TRBJ2-5
d_gene: TRBD1
abundance: -
v_gene: TRBV28
CDR3aa: CASSFVDREETQYF
CDR3nt: TGTGCCAGCAGTTTTGTGGACAGGGAAGAGACCCAGTACTTC

j_gene: TRBJ2-2
d_gene: -
abundance: -
v_gene: TRBV7-6
CDR3aa: CASSSGATGELFF
CDR3nt: TGTGCCAGCAGCTCGGGGGCAACCGGGGAGCTGTTTTTT

j_gene: TRBJ2-1
d_gene: TRBD2
abundance: -
v_gene: TRBV5-4
CDR3aa: CASSATSGAYNEQFF
CDR3nt: TGTGCCAGCAGCGCGACTAGCGGGGCCTACAATGAGCAGTTCTTC

j_gene: TRBJ2-7
d_gene: -
abundance: -
v_gene: TRBV7-2
CDR3aa: CASSQGTSYEQYF
CDR3nt: TGTGCCAGCAGCCAGGGGACCTCCTACGAGCAGTACTTC

j_gene: TRBJ2-7
d_gene: TRBD1
abundance: once
v_gene: TRBV6-6
CDR3aa: CAVGTGGSYEQYF
CDR3nt: TGTGCCGTTGGGACAGGGGGCTCCTACGAGCAGTACTTC

j_gene: TRBJ2-2
d_gene: TRBD2
abundance: -
v_gene: TRBV7-3
CDR3aa: CASSSGLATNTGELFF
CDR3nt: TGTGCCAGCAGCTCCGGACTAGCGACGAACACCGGGGAGCTGTTTTTT

j_gene: TRBJ1-1
d_gene: -
abundance: -
v_gene: TRBV5-1
CDR3aa: CASSLAGAVNTEAFF
CDR3nt: TGCGCCAGCAGCTTGGCAGGGGCCGTGAACACTGAAGCTTTCTTT